This TCR beta chain derives from a study of cytomegalovirus exposure and HLA in healthy donors. Study-wide points: Prior analysis indicated that the majority of TCR beta V segments exhibited productivity approximately 87% or approximately 30% of the time.

With respect to this clone: Its antigen is not known.

Germline V gene lookup returns CDR1 MNHEY and CDR2 SMNVEV (reference sequence). The CDR3 contains 15 residues. Trimming cost V 5 bases and J 2 bases, with 15 bases left between them. The PCR was carried out with 60 Vbeta primers and 13 Jbeta primers. Here immunoSEQ multiplex PCR was the method, and the copy in TCRdb shows in-frame clones only, minus some. The data contain approximately 160,000 clones, about three quarters of them singletons. The V and J genes are TRBV27 and TRBJ1-2; a weak D match, TRBD1 (6 bases). This receptor was taken from a woman in her forties in good health and CMV-seropositive. Source material: PBMCs. The CDR3 DNA reads as TGTGCCAGCAGTCCCAGGCCAGGGGACAACTATGGCTACACCTTC. Amino acids: CASSPRPGDNYGYTF.